This TCR beta chain is drawn from a study of T cells in localized non-small cell lung cancer. Study-wide results and limits: Highest T cell clonality was seen in uninvolved adjacent lung, surpassing that measured in tumor.

Method: immunoSEQ multiplex PCR; TCRdb's copy keeps in-frame clones and lacks some. This sample carries tens of thousands of clones, about 86% of them seen once, and the ten largest clones take 0.9% to 1.4%. Remarks on this clone: Its antigen is not known.

Deletions cut 4 bases from V and 9 bases from J, with 8 bases between. CDR3 size: 12 residues. CDR1 is SGHDT and CDR2 is YYEEEE in the germline V gene. Source: peripheral blood, taken before any cancer treatment. The origin of this receptor is a woman between 35 and 70 years old with stage I lung adenocarcinoma. The gene calls are TRBV5-6 and TRBJ1-6; tentatively, D is TRBD1 (5 bases). CDR3 in DNA: TGTGCCAGCAGCCTGGGGCGTTCACCCCTCCACTTT. It specifies CASSLGRSPLHF.